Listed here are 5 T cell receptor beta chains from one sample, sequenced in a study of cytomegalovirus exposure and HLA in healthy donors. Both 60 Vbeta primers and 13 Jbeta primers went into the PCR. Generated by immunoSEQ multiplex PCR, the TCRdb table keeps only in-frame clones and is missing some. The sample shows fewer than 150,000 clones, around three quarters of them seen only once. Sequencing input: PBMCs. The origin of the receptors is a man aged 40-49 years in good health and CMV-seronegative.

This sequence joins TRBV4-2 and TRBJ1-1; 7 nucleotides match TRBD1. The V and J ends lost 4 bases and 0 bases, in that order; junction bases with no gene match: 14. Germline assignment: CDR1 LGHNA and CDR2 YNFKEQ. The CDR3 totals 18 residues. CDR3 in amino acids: CASSPRVGGPGMNTEAFF. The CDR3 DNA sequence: TGTGCCAGCAGCCCGCGGGTAGGGGGCCCGGGCATGAACACTGAAGCTTTCTTT.

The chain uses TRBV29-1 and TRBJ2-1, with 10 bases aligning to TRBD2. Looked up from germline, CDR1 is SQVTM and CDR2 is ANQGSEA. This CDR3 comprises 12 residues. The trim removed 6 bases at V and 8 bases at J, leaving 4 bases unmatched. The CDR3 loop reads CSVGTSVHEQFF. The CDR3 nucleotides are TGCAGCGTGGGGACTAGCGTTCATGAGCAGTTCTTC.

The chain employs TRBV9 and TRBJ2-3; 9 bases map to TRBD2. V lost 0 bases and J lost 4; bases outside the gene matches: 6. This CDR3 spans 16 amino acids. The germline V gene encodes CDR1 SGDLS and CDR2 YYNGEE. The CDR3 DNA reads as TGTGCCAGCAGCGTAGGGAGCGGGGGGAGGGCAGATACGCAGTATTTT. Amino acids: CASSVGSGGRADTQYF. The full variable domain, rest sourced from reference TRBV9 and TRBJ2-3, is DSGVTQTPKHLITATGQRVTLRCSPRSGDLSVYWYQQSLDQGLQFLIQYYNGEERAKGNILERFSAQQFPDLHSELNLSSLELGDSALYFCASSVGSGGRADTQYFGPGTRLTVL.

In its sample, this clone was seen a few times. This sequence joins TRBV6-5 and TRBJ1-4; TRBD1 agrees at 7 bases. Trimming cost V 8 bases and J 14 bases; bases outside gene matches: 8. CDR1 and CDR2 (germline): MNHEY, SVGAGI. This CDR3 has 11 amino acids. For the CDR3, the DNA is TGTGCCAGCGGCCGGGGGACAGTTCTGTTTTTT. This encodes CASGRGTVLFF.

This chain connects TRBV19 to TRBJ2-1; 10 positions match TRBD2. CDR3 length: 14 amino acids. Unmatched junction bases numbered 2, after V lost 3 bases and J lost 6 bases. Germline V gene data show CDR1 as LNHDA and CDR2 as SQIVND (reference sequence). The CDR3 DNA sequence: TGTGCCAGTAGTATGACTAGCGGGCCCAATGAGCAGTTCTTC. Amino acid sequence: CASSMTSGPNEQFF.